Listed below are T cell receptor beta chains from one sample, sequenced in a study of cytomegalovirus exposure and HLA in healthy donors. The data were produced by immunoSEQ multiplex PCR, yet TCRdb's version contains in-frame clones alone and is incomplete. The top ten clones hold about 2.2% of a sample with over 150,000 clones, approximately 80% of them seen once. The source material was PBMCs. These receptors were collected from a woman between 25 and 40 years old in good health and CMV-seronegative. Both conserved end residues are part of each CDR3. A D gene is named only where the DNA matches it firmly. Clone sizes are given selectively: once, few, many, or a class where the clone is expanded.

V gene,J gene,D gene,clone size,CDR3 DNA,CDR3 protein
TRBV5-1,TRBJ1-4,TRBD1,.,TGCGCCAGCAGCTATAGACAAGGGACAGGTCGAGAAAAACTGTTTTTT,CASSYRQGTGREKLFF
TRBV7-2,TRBJ1-4,.,.,TGTGCCAGCAGCTTACCGACAGGAGCCTTTAATGAAAAACTGTTTTTT,CASSLPTGAFNEKLFF
TRBV7-3,TRBJ1-3,.,few,TGTGCCAGCAGCTTAACTGGGACACCAGTTAGCTCTGGAAACACCATATATTTT,CASSLTGTPVSSGNTIYF
TRBV18,TRBJ2-3,TRBD2,.,TGTGCCAGCTCACCCGGACTAGCGGGCACAGATACGCAGTATTTT,CASSPGLAGTDTQYF
TRBV28,TRBJ2-3,TRBD1,few,TGTGCCAGCAGTCCTGGACAGGGGTATAGCATCGCAGATACGCAGTATTTT,CASSPGQGYSIADTQYF
TRBV9,TRBJ2-3,TRBD1,.,TGTGCCAGCAGCGTCAACAGGGGGCAATCAGATACGCAGTATTTT,CASSVNRGQSDTQYF
TRBV7-2,TRBJ2-6,.,.,TGTGCCAGCAGCTTAGTTCACTCTGGGGCCAACGTCCTGACTTTC,CASSLVHSGANVLTF
TRBV28,TRBJ2-7,.,.,TGTGCCAGCAGTTTAACAGGGACGACCTACGAGCAGTACTTC,CASSLTGTTYEQYF
TRBV4-1,TRBJ1-6,.,.,TGCGCCAGCAGCCAAGATGTATCACCCCTCCACTTT,CASSQDVSPLHF
TRBV28,TRBJ1-3,.,.,TGTGCCAGCCTAGACTCCTTATGGAGCTCTGGAAACACCATATATTTT,CASLDSLWSSGNTIYF
TRBV27,TRBJ2-7,TRBD2,.,TGTGCCAGCAGTTTTGGGGATCCCGCGACTAGCGTCTACGAGCAGTACTTC,CASSFGDPATSVYEQYF
TRBV27,TRBJ2-3,.,.,TGTGCCAGCAGTTTAACGCGAGAAAGCACAGATACGCAGTATTTT,CASSLTRESTDTQYF
TRBV7-7,TRBJ2-2,.,.,TGTGCTAGCAGCCCTACGGTGAACACCGGGGAGCTGTTTTTT,CASSPTVNTGELFF
TRBV19,TRBJ1-2,.,.,TGTGCCAGTCGAATTCGGGGATTCTATGGCTACACCTTC,CASRIRGFYGYTF
TRBV29-1,TRBJ1-1,.,.,TGCAGCGTACAGGGGAACACTGAAGCTTTCTTT,CSVQGNTEAFF
TRBV27,TRBJ2-6,.,.,TGTGCCAGCAGTGAATTCCAGGGTACTGGGGCCAACGTCCTGACTTTC,CASSEFQGTGANVLTF
TRBV5-1,TRBJ2-3,.,.,TGCGCCAGCAGCTTGGTCCTAGCGTCAGATACGCAGTATTTT,CASSLVLASDTQYF
TRBV2,TRBJ1-5,.,few,TGTGCCAGCAGAAAGGGCCCAGGGGACAATCAGCCCCAGCATTTT,CASRKGPGDNQPQHF